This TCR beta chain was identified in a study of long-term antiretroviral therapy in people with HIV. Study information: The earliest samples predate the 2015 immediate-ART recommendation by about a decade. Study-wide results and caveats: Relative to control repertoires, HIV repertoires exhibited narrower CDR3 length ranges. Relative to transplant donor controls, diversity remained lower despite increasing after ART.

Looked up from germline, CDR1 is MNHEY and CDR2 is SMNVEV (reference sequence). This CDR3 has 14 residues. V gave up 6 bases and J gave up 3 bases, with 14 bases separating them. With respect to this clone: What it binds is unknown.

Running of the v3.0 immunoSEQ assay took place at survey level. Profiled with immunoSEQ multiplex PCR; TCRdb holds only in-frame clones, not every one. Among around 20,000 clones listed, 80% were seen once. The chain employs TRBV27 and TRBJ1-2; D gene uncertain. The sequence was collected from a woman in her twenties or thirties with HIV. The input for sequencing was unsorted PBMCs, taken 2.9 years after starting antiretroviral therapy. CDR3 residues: CASRGAGWDYGYTF. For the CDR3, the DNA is TGTGCCAGCAGGGGTGCGGGGTGGGACTATGGCTACACCTTC.